This T cell receptor (beta chain) appears in the sequencing data of a study of cytomegalovirus exposure and HLA in healthy donors. Germline CDR1 SNHLY, CDR2 FYNNEI. The CDR3 consists of 13 residues. The ends were cut back, 4 bases at V and 7 bases at J, with 11 bases in the middle. It was with 60 Vbeta and 13 Jbeta primers that the PCR ran. This table comes from immunoSEQ multiplex PCR, and its TCRdb copy is limited to in-frame clones, with some not included. The data hold about 150,000 clones, with roughly 80% observed a single time. The clonotype comes from a human donor in good health. This chain links TRBV2 with TRBJ1-5; D might be TRBD1 (5 bases). Material for sequencing was PBMCs. In nucleotides, the CDR3 is TGTGCCAGCAGTGTCGGGGGTGGCCAGCCCCAGCATTTT. It yields the protein CASSVGGGQPQHF.